A selection of T cell receptor beta chains follows, all from one sample in a study of metastatic and nonmetastatic thyroid tumors. TCRdb called clones again from the PCR reads with MiXCR. The sample records 35,000 to 50,000 clones, approximately 25% being singletons. Sequenced sample: tumor tissue. The source is a female donor with papillary thyroid cancer or a benign thyroid nodule (not recorded which). Some clones in this sample may be carry-over from other donors' samples. The CDR3 runs from the conserved cysteine through the conserved F or W. The D gene is left open where the match is weak. Clone size appears in some rows only: once, few, many, or a class for an expanded clone.

D: NA
size: NA
V: TRBV5-6
J: TRBJ2-5
DNA: TGTGCCAGCAGCTTGTTCGGGAGTAAAGAGACCCAGTACTTC
CDR3: CASSLFGSKETQYF

D: TRBD2
size: few
V: TRBV20-1
J: TRBJ2-7
DNA: TGCAGTGCTAGTAGGCGGGAGGGGATTTTGAAGCAGTACTTC
CDR3: CSASRREGILKQYF

D: NA
size: NA
V: TRBV6-2/TRBV6-3
J: TRBJ2-6
DNA: TGTGCCAGCAGTTACTCGGGCGGGACTGGGGCCAACGTCCTGACTTTC
CDR3: CASSYSGGTGANVLTF

D: TRBD1
size: many
V: TRBV12-3/TRBV12-4
J: TRBJ1-1
DNA: TGTGCCAGCAGAAGGACAGGGATGATGGGTGAAGCTTTCTTT
CDR3: CASRRTGMMGEAFF

D: TRBD1
size: many
V: TRBV20-1
J: TRBJ2-7
DNA: TGCAGTGCTAGAGACCCAGGGGGCAAATACGAGCAGTACTTC
CDR3: CSARDPGGKYEQYF

D: NA
size: few
V: TRBV6-1
J: TRBJ1-3
DNA: TGTGCCATCGGGTTCGGCGCGGCCTCTGGAAACACCATATATTTT
CDR3: CAIGFGAASGNTIYF

D: NA
size: few
V: TRBV6-1
J: TRBJ1-1
DNA: TGTGCCAGCAGTGAAGCTAGGAACACTGAAGCTTTCTTT
CDR3: CASSEARNTEAFF

D: NA
size: few
V: TRBV19
J: TRBJ1-1
DNA: TGTGCCAGTAGTATCCCAGCCCGGTTGAACACTGAAGCTTTCTTT
CDR3: CASSIPARLNTEAFF

D: TRBD2
size: many
V: TRBV5-1
J: TRBJ2-3
DNA: TGCGCCAGCAGAACGGGACTAGCGGGAGGCCCGGGTGATACGCAGTATTTT
CDR3: CASRTGLAGGPGDTQYF

D: TRBD1
size: NA
V: TRBV4-1
J: TRBJ2-7
DNA: TGCGCCAGCAGCCCAGGACAGGGGGGCGAGCAGTACTTC
CDR3: CASSPGQGGEQYF

D: NA
size: many
V: TRBV20-1
J: TRBJ2-3
DNA: TGCAGTGCTAAGCCCCGAGCAGATACGCAGTATTTT
CDR3: CSAKPRADTQYF

D: NA
size: NA
V: TRBV6-2/TRBV6-3
J: TRBJ1-5
DNA: TGTGCCAGCAGTTACCCGCCAGGGCAAAATCAGCCCCAGCATTTT
CDR3: CASSYPPGQNQPQHF

D: NA
size: many
V: TRBV7-6
J: TRBJ1-1
DNA: TGTGCCAGCAGCTTAGCGGGGGGCTCGGAAGCTTTCTTT
CDR3: CASSLAGGSEAFF

D: NA
size: many
V: TRBV5-1
J: TRBJ1-6
DNA: TGCGCCAGCAGCTTGGGAACGCGGCCACCCCTCCACTTT
CDR3: CASSLGTRPPLHF

D: NA
size: NA
V: TRBV20-1
J: TRBJ1-6
DNA: TGCAGTGCTCCACCGGGACACGGGGACCTTTTTCCCCTCCACTTT
CDR3: CSAPPGHGDLFPLHF

D: NA
size: many
V: TRBV18
J: TRBJ1-2
DNA: TGTGCCAGCTCACCCTATCAGGTGGGGGGCGATGGCTACACCTTC
CDR3: CASSPYQVGGDGYTF

D: NA
size: NA
V: TRBV6-1
J: TRBJ1-2
DNA: TGTGCCAGCAGCCCCATGGGGCCCAGGGTGAATGGCTACACCTTC
CDR3: CASSPMGPRVNGYTF

D: NA
size: few
V: TRBV6-1
J: TRBJ2-2
DNA: TGTGCCAGCAGTGAATCGAACCTGAACACCGGGGAGCTGTTTTTT
CDR3: CASSESNLNTGELFF

D: NA
size: few
V: TRBV6-2/TRBV6-3
J: TRBJ2-7
DNA: TGTGCCAGCAGTTACCGGCCTTCATCCTACGAGCAGTACTTC
CDR3: CASSYRPSSYEQYF

D: TRBD1
size: few
V: TRBV6-1
J: TRBJ1-3
DNA: TGTGCCAGGAGTGTTCTGGGACAGGGTCAAGGGAGTGGAAACACCATATGTTTT
CDR3: CARSVLGQGQGSGNTICF

D: TRBD1
size: many
V: TRBV2
J: TRBJ1-5
DNA: TGTGCCAGCAGGACCGGGACAGGGGAAGCTCAGCCCCAGCATTTT
CDR3: CASRTGTGEAQPQHF

D: NA
size: NA
V: TRBV7-6
J: TRBJ2-5
DNA: TGTGCCAGCAGCTTAAGGTCTGTTACCGGCCTCAGGGAGACCCAGTACTTC
CDR3: CASSLRSVTGLRETQYF

D: NA
size: many
V: TRBV29-1
J: TRBJ2-3
DNA: TGCAGCGTTGATCCACAAACAGATACGCAGTATTTT
CDR3: CSVDPQTDTQYF

D: TRBD1
size: many
V: TRBV7-6
J: TRBJ2-1
DNA: TGTGCCAGCAGCTCCCTTGCCGGGACAGGGGGTCGTAATGAGCAGTTCTTC
CDR3: CASSSLAGTGGRNEQFF

D: TRBD2
size: few
V: TRBV12-3/TRBV12-4
J: TRBJ2-3
DNA: TGTGCCAGCAGTTTAATATGGGGACTAGCGGGATCCACAGATACGCAGTATTTT
CDR3: CASSLIWGLAGSTDTQYF

D: TRBD1
size: few
V: TRBV12-3/TRBV12-4
J: TRBJ2-7
DNA: TGTGCCAGCAGTTTGACAGGGGGCAGGTACGAGCAGTACTTC
CDR3: CASSLTGGRYEQYF

D: TRBD1
size: NA
V: TRBV18
J: TRBJ2-5
DNA: TGTGCCAGCTCACCGTTCCGGGACAGGGGGCTGGGAGAGACCCAGTACTTC
CDR3: CASSPFRDRGLGETQYF

D: NA
size: few
V: TRBV19
J: TRBJ1-2
DNA: TGTGCCAGTTGGACTGGCTACACCTTC
CDR3: CASWTGYTF

D: TRBD1
size: NA
V: TRBV5-6
J: TRBJ1-2
DNA: TGTGCCAGCAGCTTTTGGACAGGGAATAACTATGGCTACACCTTC
CDR3: CASSFWTGNNYGYTF

D: NA
size: many
V: TRBV20-1
J: TRBJ1-5
DNA: TGCAGTGCTAGAGCCCGGCCCACAGCGAGCAATCAGCCCCAGCATTTT
CDR3: CSARARPTASNQPQHF

D: TRBD1
size: many
V: TRBV19
J: TRBJ1-3
DNA: TGTGCCAGTAGTATAGATCTCCGGACAGGCCCGACCTTCTCTGGAAACACCATATATTTT
CDR3: CASSIDLRTGPTFSGNTIYF

D: TRBD2
size: few
V: TRBV6-1
J: TRBJ2-2
DNA: TGTGCCAGCGAGCGCGCTGCGGGAGGGTGGACCGGGGAGCTGTTTTTT
CDR3: CASERAAGGWTGELFF

D: TRBD2
size: few
V: TRBV6-1
J: TRBJ2-3
DNA: TGTGCCAGCAGTCTAGCGGAAAGCACAGATACGCAGTATTTT
CDR3: CASSLAESTDTQYF